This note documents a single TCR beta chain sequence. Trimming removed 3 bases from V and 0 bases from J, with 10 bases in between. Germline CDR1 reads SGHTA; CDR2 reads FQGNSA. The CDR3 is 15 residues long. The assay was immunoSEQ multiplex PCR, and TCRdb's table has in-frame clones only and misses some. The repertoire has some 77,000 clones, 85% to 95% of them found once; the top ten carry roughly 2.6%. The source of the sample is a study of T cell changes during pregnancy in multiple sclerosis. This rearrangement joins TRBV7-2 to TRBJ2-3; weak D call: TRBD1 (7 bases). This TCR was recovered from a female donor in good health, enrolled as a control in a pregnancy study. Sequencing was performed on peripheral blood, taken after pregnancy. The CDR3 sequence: CASSLTGTSTDTQYF. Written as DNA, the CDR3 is TGTGCCAGCAGCTTGACAGGGACTAGCACAGATACGCAGTATTTT.